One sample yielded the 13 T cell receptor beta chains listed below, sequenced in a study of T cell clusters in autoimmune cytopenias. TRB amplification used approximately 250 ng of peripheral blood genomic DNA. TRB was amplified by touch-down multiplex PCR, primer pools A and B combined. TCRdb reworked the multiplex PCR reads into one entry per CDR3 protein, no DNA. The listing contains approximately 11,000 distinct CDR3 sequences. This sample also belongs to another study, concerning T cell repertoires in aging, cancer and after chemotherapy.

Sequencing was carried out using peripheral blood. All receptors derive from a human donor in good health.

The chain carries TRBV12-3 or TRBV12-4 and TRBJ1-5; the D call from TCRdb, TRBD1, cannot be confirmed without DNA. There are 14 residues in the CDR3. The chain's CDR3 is CASSFGGADQPQHF.

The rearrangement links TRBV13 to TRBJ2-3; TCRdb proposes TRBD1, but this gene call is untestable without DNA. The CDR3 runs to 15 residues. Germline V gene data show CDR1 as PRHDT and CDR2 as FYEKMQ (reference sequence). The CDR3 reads CASNPAGGGRDTQYF.

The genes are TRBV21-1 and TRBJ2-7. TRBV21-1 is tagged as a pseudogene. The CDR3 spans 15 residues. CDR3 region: CASSSLLRSSYEQYF.

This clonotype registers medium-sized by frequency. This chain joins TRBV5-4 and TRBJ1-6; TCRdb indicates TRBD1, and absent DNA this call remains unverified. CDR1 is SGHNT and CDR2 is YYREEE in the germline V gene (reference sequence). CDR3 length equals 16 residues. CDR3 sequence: CASSSVGTGNNSPLHF.

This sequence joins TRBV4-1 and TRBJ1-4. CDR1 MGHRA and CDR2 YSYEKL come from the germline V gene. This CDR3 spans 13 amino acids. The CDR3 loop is CASSQWGGEKLFF.

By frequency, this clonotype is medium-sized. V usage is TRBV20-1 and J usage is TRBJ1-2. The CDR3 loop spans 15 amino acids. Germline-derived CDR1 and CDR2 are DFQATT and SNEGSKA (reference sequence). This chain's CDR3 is CSARDRIKDPWGYTF.

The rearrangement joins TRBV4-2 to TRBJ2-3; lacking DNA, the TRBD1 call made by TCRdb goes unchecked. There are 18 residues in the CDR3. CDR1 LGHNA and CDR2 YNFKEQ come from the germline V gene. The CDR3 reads CASSPTPHGTRMADTQYF.

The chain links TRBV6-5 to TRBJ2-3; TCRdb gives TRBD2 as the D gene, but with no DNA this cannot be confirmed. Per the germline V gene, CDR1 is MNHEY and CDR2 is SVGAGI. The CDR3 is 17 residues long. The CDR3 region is CASSYSAGVTSTDTQYF.

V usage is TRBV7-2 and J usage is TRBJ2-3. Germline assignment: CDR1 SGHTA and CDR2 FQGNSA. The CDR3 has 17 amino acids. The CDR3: CASSQQQRMRSTDTQYF. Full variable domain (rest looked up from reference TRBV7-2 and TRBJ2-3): GAGVSQSPSNKVTEKGKDVELRCDPISGHTALYWYRQSLGQGLEFLIYFQGNSAPDKSGLPSDRFSAERTGGSVSTLTIQRTQQEDSAVYLCASSQQQRMRSTDTQYFGPGTRLTVL.

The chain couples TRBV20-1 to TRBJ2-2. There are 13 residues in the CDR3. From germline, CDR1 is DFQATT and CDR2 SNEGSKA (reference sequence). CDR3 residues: CRVDKPNTGELFF.

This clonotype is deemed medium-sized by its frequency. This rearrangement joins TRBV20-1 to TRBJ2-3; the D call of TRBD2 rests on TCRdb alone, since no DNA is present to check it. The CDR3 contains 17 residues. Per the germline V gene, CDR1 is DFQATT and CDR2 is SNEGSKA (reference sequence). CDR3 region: CSASVRAGKRRTDTQYF.

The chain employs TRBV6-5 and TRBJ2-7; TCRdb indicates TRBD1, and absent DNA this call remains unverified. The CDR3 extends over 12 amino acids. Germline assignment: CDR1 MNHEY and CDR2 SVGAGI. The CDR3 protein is CASSPGDYEQYF.

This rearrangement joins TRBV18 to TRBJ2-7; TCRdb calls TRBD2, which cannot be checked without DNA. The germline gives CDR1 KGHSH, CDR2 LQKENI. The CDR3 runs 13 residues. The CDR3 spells CASSPGRVGEQYF.